This T cell receptor (beta chain) was captured by sequencing in a study of blood T cell repertoires in COVID-19 (TCRdb year 2020). Regarding the study in general: The collaborator samples originated in the United States, Italy and Spain and spanned the acute and convalescent phases of COVID-19. The prospective study material was composed of cDNA or gDNA derived from T cells, B-cell-depleted T cells, or PBMCs. Deeply sampled blood TCRbeta repertoires from subjects exposed to, actively infected with, or recovered from COVID-19 were included in the dataset. The repertoires were made available in a free public database intended to serve as a resource for research on the immune response to SARS-CoV-2. The samples were drawn from two sources: the first 160 participants of the ongoing ImmuneRACE study, and fewer than 1,500 subjects contributed by 6 global collaborators. Nearly every sample came with metadata listing a de-identified subject ID, COVID-19 status, age in years and sex. HLA class I and class II types, where available, came from metadata supplied by the sample provider rather than from assay-based typing. Results and caveats for the whole study, not just this receptor: The amount of clinical and demographic metadata varied by source and participant and was provided uncurated.

Each collaborating institution followed its own protocols to collect whole blood in K2EDTA tubes. Collaborator samples were shipped for TCRbeta analysis as frozen whole blood, isolated PBMCs, or DNA extracted from either sample type. Concerning this clone itself: Its recognized antigen is unknown. Base-call qualities are not available, and no considerably larger clone is one nucleotide away.

TCRbeta CDR3 regions were amplified from genomic DNA using the immunoSEQ Assay, a bias-controlled multiplex PCR. The authors' analysis ran thus. The number of nucleated cells in each sample was estimated by amplification of reference gene primers within the assay. To quantify the absolute abundance of each unique TCRbeta CDR3 rearrangement, sequence reads were collapsed and filtered. For each sample, productive Simpson clonality was calculated as the square root of Simpson's diversity index over productive rearrangements. Entries here come from immuneACCESS through TCRdb and include only in-frame sequences with V and J called. Some clones fail to appear in such tables; in the studies checked, an unresolved V gene covers under half of the shortfall, and the cause of the remainder is unknown. V and J calls and clone size are those listed in that table; D and trimming were worked out from the DNA. The sample yields about 260,000 clones; 70% to 85% were counted once. The top ten constitute over 1.5% of the sample.

Sequenced sample: peripheral blood. The origin of this receptor is an elderly woman with acute or convalescent COVID-19.

The DNA is as follows: TGTGCCAGTAGTCGGGGGGGAGAGGGGCTCGAGCAGTACTTC. Its translation reads: CASSRGGEGLEQYF. This sequence uses TRBV19 and TRBJ2-7; 8 nucleotides in the junction match TRBD2. The junction shows trimming of 5 bases on V and 6 bases on J, and the gene matches do not reach 9 bases of it. From the cysteine through the phenylalanine, the CDR3 covers 14 amino acids. The kept DNA is CDR3 alone, 42 bases in frame from the first base. In the germline V gene (reference sequence), CDR1 corresponds to LNHDA and CDR2 to SQIVND. The entire variable domain, with the stretches around the CDR3 drawn from the reference TRBV19 and TRBJ2-7 proteins, is DGGITQSPKYLFRKEGQNVTLSCEQNLNHDAMYWYRQDPGQGLRLIYYSQIVNDFQKGDIAEGYSVSREKKESFPLTVTSAQKNPTAFYLCASSRGGEGLEQYFGPGTRLTVT.